This TCR beta chain is drawn from a study of vaccination and CD4 T cells after COVID-19. On the study more broadly: A CEFX pool, an HIV-1 Nef pool, or no peptide went to control cultures.

Documented treatment: 10-day PBMC culture with coronavirus spike peptide pools or control peptides (ViraFEST assay). Germline CDR1 is MNHEY and CDR2 is SMNVEV (reference sequence). CDR3 length: 15 residues. Trimming shortened V by 2 bases and J by 5 bases, and 12 bases separated the two germline ends. Oncomine TCR Beta short-read sequencing was applied to DNA from cultured CD4+ T cells. A single record per CDR3 protein comes from TCRdb applying MiXCR to the PCR reads. This sample has 20,000 to 25,000 distinct CDR3 sequences, with about 53% found just once. Comment on this clonotype: Its matching antigen is unknown.

The receptor's source is a human donor who had recovered from COVID-19. The sequencing input was CD4+ T cells from blood, cultured in vitro. The chain combines TRBV27 with TRBJ2-2, with TRBD1 as a possible D gene (6 bases). CDR3 region: CASSLMAGATGELFF. The DNA of the CDR3 is TGTGCCAGCAGTTTAATGGCAGGGGCAACCGGGGAGCTGTTTTTT.